A selection of T cell receptor beta chains follows, all from one sample in a study of cytomegalovirus exposure and HLA in healthy donors. Produced via immunoSEQ multiplex PCR; TCRdb's table is partial and in-frame only. The sample consists of 100,000 to 150,000 clones, under 80% of them appearing once. The specimen sequenced was PBMCs. The receptors shown here come from a man between 35 and 55 years old in good health and CMV-seropositive. Each CDR3 is given with its conserved first and last residue. D genes are given only for firm matches. The size field is filled for only some rows; it gives once, few, many or a size class.

TRBJ1-6 - TRBV6-5 TRBD1 TGTGCCAGCAGTCCCGGGACAGGCCATTCACCCCTCCACTTT CASSPGTGHSPLHF
TRBJ2-3 - TRBV27 - TGTGCCAGCAAAGGGAGGACCACATATACGCAGTATTTT CASKGRTTYTQYF
TRBJ2-1 - TRBV9 TRBD2 TGTGCCAGCAGCGTAGTGTGGGGCTCCGCTAGCGGTAGCTCCTACAATGAGCAGTTCTTC CASSVVWGSASGSSYNEQFF
TRBJ1-1 few TRBV6-6 TRBD1 TGTGCCAGCAGTGGACAGGGGCTCACTGAAGCTTTCTTT CASSGQGLTEAFF
TRBJ1-1 - TRBV5-6 - TGTGCCAGCAGCTTGGACAGGCCTAACGAGAACACTGAAGCTTTCTTT CASSLDRPNENTEAFF
TRBJ2-5 - TRBV2 TRBD1 TGTGCCAGCGGGGTCAACAGGGGACGTCAAGAGACCCAGTACTTC CASGVNRGRQETQYF
TRBJ2-7 - TRBV4-1 - TGCGCCAGCAGCCAACTTTCGAGCTACGAGCAGTACTTC CASSQLSSYEQYF
TRBJ2-7 - TRBV14 TRBD2 TGTGCCAGCAGCCAAGTGGTCGGGGGGGAACAGTACTTC CASSQVVGGEQYF
TRBJ2-3 - TRBV4-1 - TGCGCCAGCAGCCAAAGAGTAGCGGCGACAGATACGCAGTATTTT CASSQRVAATDTQYF
TRBJ1-5 - TRBV4-1 - TGCGCCAGCAGCCTAGAAGACAGCCGCAATCAGCCCCAGCATTTT CASSLEDSRNQPQHF
TRBJ2-1 - TRBV6-4 - TGTGCCAGCAGTGAACCGGCAGGTGGGTTAGATGAGCAGTTCTTC CASSEPAGGLDEQFF
TRBJ1-2 few TRBV27 - TGTGCCAGCAGTTTATCAGGGAGCTATGGCTACACCTTC CASSLSGSYGYTF
TRBJ2-5 - TRBV18 TRBD2 TGTGCCAGCTCACCACTGGGACTAAACGAAGAGACCCAGTACTTC CASSPLGLNEETQYF
TRBJ2-7 - TRBV7-9 - TGTGCCAGCAGCTCGCCAGCGTCCCTCTCCTACGAGCAGTACTTC CASSSPASLSYEQYF
TRBJ1-2 - TRBV7-9 TRBD1 TGTGCCAGCAGACCAACAGGGGGCGCGTTTAACGGCTACACCTTC CASRPTGGAFNGYTF
TRBJ2-1 - TRBV27 - TGTGCCAGCAGTTTGGACAGTTCCTACAATGAGCAGTTCTTC CASSLDSSYNEQFF
TRBJ2-1 - TRBV25-1 TRBD1 TGTGCCAGTCAACCGCCGGGACAGAGCTACAATGAGCAGTTCTTC CASQPPGQSYNEQFF
TRBJ1-6 - TRBV5-1 - TGCGCCAGCAGCCGCAGGGAGGGAAATAATTCACCCCTCCACTTT CASSRREGNNSPLHF
TRBJ1-4 once TRBV11-1 - TGTGCCAGCAGCTTAGAAGCGGGGACTAATGAAAAACTGTTTTTT CASSLEAGTNEKLFF
TRBJ1-2 few TRBV29-1 - TGCAGCGTTGATTCTACAGGGAACTATGGCTACACCTTC CSVDSTGNYGYTF
TRBJ1-1 - TRBV5-1 TRBD1 TGCGCCAGCAGCTCCCCCGGGACAGGGGTTCGGAACACTGAAGCTTTCTTT CASSSPGTGVRNTEAFF
TRBJ2-1 - TRBV10-3 TRBD1 TGTGCCATCGGAATGTGGACAGGGAGCGGCAATGAGCAGTTCTTC CAIGMWTGSGNEQFF
TRBJ2-1 - TRBV18 - TGTGCCAGCTCACCGCCGGAGAACTCCTACAATGAGCAGTTCTTC CASSPPENSYNEQFF
TRBJ1-4 - TRBV5-1 - TGCGCCAGCAGCCTAAGTATGCCCAGTGGGGGGAATTCTGAAAAACTGTTTTTT CASSLSMPSGGNSEKLFF
TRBJ2-3 - TRBV5-1 TRBD2 TGCGCCAGCAGCACCGGGGGGGCAGATACGCAGTATTTT CASSTGGADTQYF
TRBJ2-5 - TRBV5-6 - TGTGCCAGCAGCTACAGGGACGAGACCCAGTACTTC CASSYRDETQYF
TRBJ2-1 - TRBV11-2 - TGTGCCAGCAGCTTAGAAGTTGGGGGGGCGCGGTACAATGAGCAGTTCTTC CASSLEVGGARYNEQFF
TRBJ1-1 - TRBV5-1 TRBD1 TGCGCCAGCAGCGCTGGGACAGGGGGTAGTCGCACTGAAGCTTTCTTT CASSAGTGGSRTEAFF
TRBJ1-2 - TRBV19 TRBD1 TGTGCCAGTAACTCCCGGGACAGGGGAGTGGGTAACTATGGCTACACCTTC CASNSRDRGVGNYGYTF
TRBJ2-7 few TRBV27 - TGTGCCAGCTCCCCCATAGAGGCGAGGGACGAGCAGTACTTC CASSPIEARDEQYF
TRBJ2-5 - TRBV9 TRBD2 TGTGCCAGCAGCGTATCCCTAGCGGGAGGCTTGGGGCAGACCCAGTACTTC CASSVSLAGGLGQTQYF
TRBJ2-7 - TRBV4-2 TRBD2 TGTGCCAGCAGCTACACCGGGACTAGCGACGAGCAGTACTTC CASSYTGTSDEQYF
TRBJ1-3 few TRBV2 - TGTGCCAGCAGTGTTACAGACAGGTCCTCTGGAAACACCATATATTTT CASSVTDRSSGNTIYF
TRBJ2-5 - TRBV4-1 TRBD2 TGCGCCAGCAGCCGCCTACTAGCGGGGGGGGAAGAGACCCAGTACTTC CASSRLLAGGEETQYF
TRBJ1-2 - TRBV19 - TGTGCCAGTATGGGATTCGGGACATCGGGACGCTATGGCTACACCTTC CASMGFGTSGRYGYTF
TRBJ1-1 - TRBV7-2 - TGTGCCAGCAGCCTTATCCAAGAAGCTTCCTTT CASSLIQEASF
TRBJ2-3 - TRBV7-3 - TGTGCCAGCAGCTTAACCGGGCGGGTGAGCACAGATACGCAGTATTTT CASSLTGRVSTDTQYF
TRBJ1-6 few TRBV19 - TGTGCCAGTAGTACGCCAGGACACCGCCCCATTGCTTCACCCCTCCACTTT CASSTPGHRPIASPLHF
TRBJ1-5 - TRBV7-8 - TGTGCCAGCAGCCTAGGGCTCACGGGAAGCAATCAGCCCCAGCATTTT CASSLGLTGSNQPQHF
TRBJ2-3 few TRBV6-5 - TGTGCCAGCAGGAAGGGGGGGACAGATACGCAGTATTTT CASRKGGTDTQYF
TRBJ2-1 - TRBV19 TRBD2 TGTGCCAGTAGTATAGTTGTGAGCGGGGGGGTAGACAATGAGCAGTTCTTC CASSIVVSGGVDNEQFF
TRBJ1-5 - TRBV6-5 - TGTGCCAGCAGTTACGGTGGGGCGAACAATCAGCCCCAGCATTTT CASSYGGANNQPQHF
TRBJ1-2 - TRBV28 TRBD1 TGTGCCAGCAGTCCTCCGGGACAGGGGGCGTCTTTCTATGGCTACACCTTC CASSPPGQGASFYGYTF
TRBJ2-1 - TRBV9 - TGTGCCAGCGGGGGGGGCGGGGCGAATGAGCAGTTCTTC CASGGGGANEQFF
TRBJ2-7 - TRBV5-1 - TGCGCCAGCAGCTTAACAGGGCGACTCGACTCCTACGAGCAGTACTTC CASSLTGRLDSYEQYF
TRBJ1-1 - TRBV5-4 TRBD1 TGTGCCAGCAGCTTGGACAGGGGACCGGGAGAAGCTTTCTTT CASSLDRGPGEAFF
TRBJ2-3 - TRBV5-4 TRBD2 TGTGCCAGCAGCTGGGGTAGCGGGGGGATGGGCACAGATACGCAGTATTTT CASSWGSGGMGTDTQYF
TRBJ2-3 few TRBV9 - TGTGCCAGGCGGGGTAGGCGGCAGAATGGCACAGATACGCAGTATTTT CARRGRRQNGTDTQYF
TRBJ2-7 - TRBV14 - TGTGCCAGCAGCCCAAAACCGACAGGTCTACCTAGGGCCTACGAGCAGTACTTC CASSPKPTGLPRAYEQYF
TRBJ1-3 once TRBV7-9 - TGTGCCAGCAGCCCGGAGGGATCTATAGGAAACACCATATATTTT CASSPEGSIGNTIYF
TRBJ2-7 - TRBV6-1 TRBD2 TGTGCCAGCAGTGAACGGGGGGTAACCTACGAGCAGTACTTC CASSERGVTYEQYF
TRBJ2-5 - TRBV19 TRBD2 TGTGCCAGTAGTATCCAGACTAGCGGGACGCAAGAGACCCAGTACTTC CASSIQTSGTQETQYF
TRBJ2-7 few TRBV7-8 TRBD1 TGTGCCAGCAGCCCCCGGCAGGGGGCCACCTACGAGCAGTACTTC CASSPRQGATYEQYF
TRBJ2-1 - TRBV7-8 TRBD1 TGTGCCAGCAGCCCTAGGGGGCGGGCCTACAATGAGCAGTTCTTC CASSPRGRAYNEQFF
TRBJ1-5 - TRBV5-6 TRBD1 TGTGCCAGCAGCTTAACAGGGGGCCTGATACTCAATCAGCCCCAGCATTTT CASSLTGGLILNQPQHF
TRBJ2-7 once TRBV7-2 - TGTGCCAGCAGCGTCAGTTGGGGAGGTCCTCTCGAGCAGTACTTC CASSVSWGGPLEQYF
TRBJ2-6 - TRBV6-5 - TGTGCCAGCAGTTATAAAGGAGTGTCTGGGGCCAACGTCCTGACTTTC CASSYKGVSGANVLTF
TRBJ1-1 - TRBV10-3 - TGTGCCATCAGTGATGCGGGGGTCGACACTGAAGCTTTCTTT CAISDAGVDTEAFF
TRBJ1-6 - TRBV2 - TGTGCCAGCAGTGAGACGAGGGCCTATAATTCACCCCTCCACTTT CASSETRAYNSPLHF
TRBJ2-6 - TRBV19 - TGTGCCAGTATCTACCCTGGGGCCAACGTCCTGACTTTC CASIYPGANVLTF